These 25 T cell receptor beta chains originate from one sample sequenced in a study of blood T cell repertoires in COVID-19. Sequencing was performed with immunoSEQ multiplex PCR; in TCRdb, only in-frame clones are kept and a portion is missing. The sample includes about 130,000 clones, around 80% of them seen just once. The sample consisted of peripheral blood. The receptors originated from a man between 65 and 85 years old with acute or convalescent COVID-19.

This clone appeared once. The CDR3 loop reads CASSLTSSTDTQYF. CDR3 nucleotides: TGCGCCAGCAGCTTGACTAGTTCCACAGATACGCAGTATTTT. This rearrangement joins TRBV5-1 to TRBJ2-3; a weak D match, TRBD2 (5 bases). The CDR3 has 14 residues. V was cut by 1 base and J by 2 bases, with 8 bases left in between. Germline V gene sequence: CDR1 SGHRS, CDR2 YFSETQ.

V is TRBV29-1 and J is TRBJ1-1; D is ambiguous. Germline V CDR1 and CDR2: SQVTM, ANQGSEA. V gave up 6 bases and J gave up 2 bases, with 13 bases separating them. The CDR3 spans 13 residues. In DNA, the CDR3 is TGCAGCGTCCGAGCATCCATTAACACTGAAGCTTTCTTT. Amino acid sequence: CSVRASINTEAFF.

J is TRBJ1-2 and V is TRBV6-5; D not resolved. Germline V gives CDR1 MNHEY, CDR2 SVGAGI. This CDR3 is 14 amino acids long. CDR3 residues: CANREPHSDYGYTF. CDR3 nucleotide sequence: TGTGCGAACCGGGAACCTCACTCGGACTATGGCTACACCTTC.

This clone has a single count. CDR3 coding DNA: TGTGCCAGCTCACCGGCAGGGTCGGACACCGGGGAGCTGTTTTTT. Translating it yields CASSPAGSDTGELFF. The chain carries TRBV18 and TRBJ2-2; D possibly corresponds to TRBD1 (5 bases). V lost 3 bases and J lost 3, with 11 bases in between. This CDR3 is 15 amino acids long. Germline V gene sequence: CDR1 KGHSH, CDR2 LQKENI.

The chain recombines TRBV6-6 with TRBJ2-2; 7 positions agree with TRBD1. Trimming at V came to 4 bases and at J to 3 bases, leaving 2 bases not matched to a gene. This CDR3 has 14 amino acids. Per the germline V gene, CDR1 is MNHNY and CDR2 is SVGAGI (reference sequence). For the CDR3, the DNA is TGTGCCAGCAGTTTACAGGGGTACACCGGGGAGCTGTTTTTT. The encoded protein is CASSLQGYTGELFF.

This clone was counted once. This chain connects TRBV2 to TRBJ1-2; TRBD1 matches 7 bases. From germline, CDR1 is SNHLY and CDR2 FYNNEI. Trimming removed 4 bases from V and 2 bases from J; junction bases left unmatched: 7. The CDR3 runs 15 residues. The CDR3: CASSVGGQINYGYTF. Written as DNA, the CDR3 is TGTGCCAGCAGTGTCGGGGGACAGATAAACTATGGCTACACCTTC. The variable domain in full, completed from reference TRBV2 and TRBJ1-2, reads EPEVTQTPSHQVTQMGQEVILRCVPISNHLYFYWYRQILGQKVEFLVSFYNNEISEKSEIFDDQFSVERPDGSNFTLKIRSTKLEDSAMYFCASSVGGQINYGYTFGSGTRLTVV.

The sample holds a few counts of this clone. The chain uses TRBV19 and TRBJ1-6; D is possibly TRBD1 (6 bases). In germline, CDR1 is LNHDA, CDR2 SQIVND (reference sequence). This CDR3 region has 14 residues. Trimming pared 7 bases from V and 6 bases from J, leaving 13 bases between. The DNA of the CDR3 is TGTGCCAGTAACAGGGACTATGGTAATTCACCCCTCCACTTT. Translated: CASNRDYGNSPLHF.

V gene TRBV2 combines with J gene TRBJ1-4, with a possible D match to TRBD1 (5 bases). The CDR3 has 14 amino acids. The V and J ends lost 7 bases and 7 bases respectively, with 16 bases between them. Looked up from germline, CDR1 is SNHLY and CDR2 is FYNNEI. DNA for the CDR3: TGTGCCAGCAACCAGGGTCGCGCTTCTGAAAAACTGTTTTTT. Translating gives CASNQGRASEKLFF.

The rearrangement uses TRBV14 and TRBJ2-1; 9 positions match TRBD1. This CDR3 has 17 amino acids. Germline V gives CDR1 SGHDN, CDR2 FVKESK. The V and J ends lost 6 bases and 4 bases, in that order; junction bases with no gene match: 13. CDR3 in amino acids: CASSSIPQGATYNEQFF. CDR3 nucleotides: TGTGCCAGCAGTTCCATTCCACAGGGGGCTACGTACAATGAGCAGTTCTTC.

J is TRBJ1-5 and V is TRBV27; possible D gene TRBD1, 6 bases. V was pared by 6 bases and J by 3 bases, with 18 bases between. The CDR3 runs 16 residues. Germline loops: CDR1 MNHEY, CDR2 SMNVEV (reference sequence). CDR3 DNA: TGTGCCAGCAGGAAGTACCAGGGGAGTGACAATCAGCCCCAGCATTTT. Translating gives CASRKYQGSDNQPQHF.

Here the CDR3 reads CASSLRVGEETQYF. The DNA of the CDR3 is TGTGCCAGCAGCTTACGGGTTGGTGAGGAGACCCAGTACTTC. The rearrangement joins TRBV7-2 to TRBJ2-5; D gene uncertain. Germline V CDR1 and CDR2: SGHTA, FQGNSA. The germline V and J ends were trimmed by 2 bases and 5 bases, with 12 bases remaining between them. This CDR3 region has 14 residues.

The rearrangement joins TRBV5-1 to TRBJ2-3; TRBD2 agrees at 8 bases. With 3 bases clipped from V and 3 bases from J, the junction kept 12 bases outside the gene matches. This CDR3 spans 17 amino acids. Germline V CDR1 and CDR2: SGHRS, YFSETQ. In DNA form, the CDR3 reads TGCGCCAGCAGCTCTGGGGGGCTAGCGGGTGTGACAGATACGCAGTATTTT. Translated: CASSSGGLAGVTDTQYF.

The rearrangement joins TRBV6-2 or TRBV6-3 to TRBJ1-2; weak D call: TRBD1 (6 bases). Germline CDR1 MNHEY, CDR2 SVGEGT. Trimming cost V 4 bases and J 6 bases, with 15 bases left between them. The length of the CDR3 is 14 residues. The CDR3 protein is CASSSAGQSNGYTF. Written as DNA, the CDR3 is TGTGCCAGCAGTTCGGCCGGACAGTCTAATGGCTACACCTTC.

A remark on this clone: The same CDR3 arises from other DNA sequences in this sample as well. The chain joins TRBV5-6 to TRBJ1-3; TRBD1 matches 10 bases. CDR3 size: 15 residues. Germline V gene sequence: CDR1 SGHDT, CDR2 YYEEEE. With 0 bases clipped from V and 4 bases from J, the junction kept 1 base outside the gene matches. The CDR3 is CASSLGTGGGNTIYF. CDR3 DNA: TGTGCCAGCAGCTTGGGGACAGGGGGAGGAAACACCATATATTTT.

V usage is TRBV3-1 (or the pseudogene TRBV3-2) and J usage is TRBJ2-3, with 7 bases that match TRBD2. Germline V gives CDR1 LGHDT, CDR2 YNNKEL (reference sequence). V was pared by 5 bases and J by 5 bases, with 10 bases of the junction left unmatched. CDR3 size: 15 residues. CDR3 coding DNA: TGTGCCAGCAGCTACGGACTAGTCTCTCTAGATACGCAGTATTTT. This gives the protein CASSYGLVSLDTQYF.

The chain couples TRBV28 to TRBJ1-5; possible D gene TRBD1, 6 bases. V lost 5 bases and J lost 2, with 16 bases in between. CDR3 size: 16 residues. Looked up from germline, CDR1 is MDHEN and CDR2 is SYDVKM. CDR3 sequence (DNA): TGTGCCAGCAGTCCCGTACGTACAGGGCGCAATCAGCCCCAGCATTTT. Its translation: CASSPVRTGRNQPQHF.

The chain combines TRBV11-1 with TRBJ2-1; 11 nucleotides match TRBD2. The germline gives CDR1 SGHAT, CDR2 FQDESV (reference sequence). CDR3 length equals 16 residues. The ends lost 1 base at V and 7 bases at J; junction bases unmatched: 6. The CDR3 DNA is TGTGCCAGCAGCTTAGAGTTAGCGGGGGGGCTTAATGAGCAGTTCTTC. Amino acid sequence: CASSLELAGGLNEQFF. Based on the CDR3 plus reference TRBV11-1 and TRBJ2-1, the full variable domain is EAEVAQSPRYKITEKSQAVAFWCDPISGHATLYWYRQILGQGPELLVQFQDESVVDDSQLPKDRFSAERLKGVDSTLKIQPAELGDSAMYLCASSLELAGGLNEQFFGPGTRLTVL.

This chain connects TRBV24-1 to TRBJ2-1, with 9 bases that match TRBD1. The CDR3 contains 15 residues. The V gene's germline CDR1 is KGHDR and CDR2 SFDVKD. V was clipped by 5 bases and J by 6 bases; unmatched bases: 7. CDR3 sequence reads: CATSAIGGQGNEQFF. The CDR3 nucleotides read TGTGCCACCAGTGCCATTGGGGGACAGGGCAATGAGCAGTTCTTC.

The chain has TRBV6-5 and TRBJ1-1; the D is unclear. Trimming left V 0 bases short and J 0 bases short, with 5 bases between. Germline CDR1 reads MNHEY; CDR2 reads SVGAGI. This CDR3 is built from 14 residues. In DNA, the CDR3 is TGTGCCAGCAGTTACTCCCCTGTGAACACTGAAGCTTTCTTT. Its translation: CASSYSPVNTEAFF.

The count of this clone is one. The V call is TRBV19, the J call TRBJ2-6; TRBD1 might be the D (6 bases). Germline CDR1 is LNHDA and CDR2 is SQIVND (reference sequence). The germline V and J ends were trimmed by 8 bases and 4 bases, with 12 bases remaining between them. CDR3 length: 14 residues. The CDR3 region is CASQGSSGANVLTF. DNA for the CDR3: TGTGCCAGTCAGGGGAGTTCAGGGGCCAACGTCCTGACTTTC.

Concerning this clone itself: This clone may be a read error of a much larger clone one base away. The gene calls are TRBV6-5 and TRBJ1-2; 12 bases agree with TRBD1. Germline CDR1 reads MNHEY; CDR2 reads SVGAGI. The CDR3 length is 15 residues. With V trimmed by 4 bases and J by 4 bases, 4 bases remained unmatched. CDR3 sequence reads: CASSSGTGGSYGYTF. Written as DNA, the CDR3 is TGTGCCAGCAGTTCCGGGACAGGGGGCAGCTATGGCTACACCTTC.

This clone was found a few times. The chain recombines TRBV27 with TRBJ1-6, with D maybe TRBD1 (6 bases). Trimming cost V 0 bases and J 7 bases, with 10 bases left between them. CDR3 length equals 15 residues. Germline lookup yields CDR1 MNHEY and CDR2 SMNVEV (reference sequence). The CDR3 DNA reads TGTGCCAGCAGTTTATCGGGGACACAGAATTCACCCCTCCACTTT. Protein sequence: CASSLSGTQNSPLHF.

The genes are TRBV24-1 and TRBJ2-2; unclear D gene. The CDR3 extends over 14 amino acids. Germline CDR1 reads KGHDR; CDR2 reads SFDVKD. The V end was cut by 4 bases, the J end by 4 bases, with 9 bases between. CDR3 residues: CATSDPGPTGELFF. CDR3 sequence (DNA): TGTGCCACCAGTGACCCAGGTCCCACCGGGGAGCTGTTTTTT.

The chain uses TRBV7-2 and TRBJ2-2, with TRBD1 matching over 7 bases. CDR3 length: 14 residues. Trimming at V came to 2 bases and at J to 6 bases, leaving 3 bases not matched to a gene. Germline CDR1 and CDR2: SGHTA and FQGNSA. DNA of the CDR3: TGTGCCAGCAGCTTACGACAGGGCCCCGGGGAGCTGTTTTTT. Its translation: CASSLRQGPGELFF.

The genes are TRBV19 and TRBJ2-1; D unresolved. Trimming left V 3 bases short and J 2 bases short, with 5 bases between. Germline assignment: CDR1 LNHDA and CDR2 SQIVND (reference sequence). The CDR3 contains 13 residues. The CDR3 region has the DNA TGTGCCAGTAGTATGAGGACCTACAATGAGCAGTTCTTC. This sequence encodes CASSMRTYNEQFF.